A single sample is the source of the 27 T cell receptor beta chains below, sequenced in a study of regulatory T cells in long-lasting Graves disease. Time point specified: persistent/refractory GD, antithyroid drugs over 5 years with positive TRAb. The TCR library used RNA extracted from PBMCs. Sequencing libraries for TCR beta were prepared with iRepertoire HTBI primers and Arm-PCR of CDR3 regions. MiXCR, applied by TCRdb to the multiplex PCR reads, yields one record per CDR3 protein. The table lists 500,000 to 700,000 distinct CDR3 sequences, 25% to 35% of them singletons. Here the sequenced sample was peripheral blood mononuclear cells (PBMCs), taken when the disease was refractory, from a patient treated with antithyroid drugs. Every receptor here comes from a female donor with Graves disease.

The V call is TRBV6-5, the J call TRBJ2-2; D is unresolved. From germline, CDR1 is MNHEY and CDR2 SVGAGI. There are 15 residues in the CDR3. V shed 0 bases and J shed 5 bases, with 10 bases lying between them. CDR3 nucleotides: TGTGCCAGCAGTTACTCTGTCGGATCAACCGGGGAGCTGTTTTTT. Its translation is CASSYSVGSTGELFF.

This clonotype was counted at least ten times. The chain uses TRBV6-1 and TRBJ2-5; 8 bases are shared with TRBD1. V shed 6 bases and J 2 bases; nucleotides not matched to a gene: 5. Germline CDR1 and CDR2: MNHNS and SASEGT. The CDR3 consists of 14 residues. CDR3 in amino acids: CASSKGQGQETQYF. The CDR3 DNA reads TGTGCCAGCAGCAAAGGACAGGGTCAAGAGACCCAGTACTTC.

The chain is built from TRBV27 and TRBJ2-7; TRBD2 matches at 10 bases. After removal of 8 bases from V and 6 bases from J, the junction contained 13 bases not matched to a gene. Germline CDR1 reads MNHEY; CDR2 reads SMNVEV (reference sequence). The CDR3 is made up of 15 amino acids. CDR3 bases: TGTGCCAGCCGGGCAGCGGGAGGGGAATCCCTCGAGCAGTACTTC. Translated, it gives CASRAAGGESLEQYF.

The genes are TRBV30 and TRBJ2-1, with 10 bases matching TRBD2. Trimming cost V 5 bases and J 8 bases; bases outside gene matches: 9. Germline CDR1 reads GTSNPN; CDR2 reads SVGIG (reference sequence). This CDR3 spans 14 amino acids. CDR3 sequence reads: CAWCPSGSGDEQFF. In DNA form, the CDR3 reads TGTGCCTGGTGCCCTAGCGGGAGTGGCGATGAGCAGTTCTTC.

This clonotype was seen just once. This chain uses TRBV6-1 with TRBJ1-2, with D perhaps matching TRBD1 (6 bases). The V gene lost 5 bases and the J gene lost 6 bases, with 19 bases spanning the gap. CDR3 length equals 15 residues. CDR1 is MNHNS and CDR2 is SASEGT in the germline V gene. In nucleotides, the CDR3 is TGTGCCAGCAGTACAGGACAGAGCTCAAGCGATGGCTACACCTTC. It yields the protein CASSTGQSSSDGYTF.

There are a few counts of this clonotype. The chain employs TRBV20-1 and TRBJ2-2, with 10 bases fitting TRBD2. Germline V gene lookup returns CDR1 DFQATT and CDR2 SNEGSKA (reference sequence). After removal of 2 bases from V and 6 bases from J, the junction contained 6 bases not matched to a gene. This CDR3 spans 15 amino acids. The CDR3 spells CSARPAGGPPGELFF. The CDR3 DNA sequence: TGCAGTGCTAGACCAGCGGGAGGGCCCCCCGGGGAGCTGTTTTTT.

The chain has TRBV27 and TRBJ1-6; D not resolved. In germline, CDR1 is MNHEY, CDR2 SMNVEV (reference sequence). The CDR3 covers 13 residues. V was shortened by 6 bases and J by 11 bases, with 14 bases between the two germline ends. This CDR3 is CASSVDSGAPLHF. In DNA, the CDR3 is TGTGCCAGCAGCGTAGATTCTGGGGCACCCCTCCACTTT.

At least ten counts were recorded for this clonotype. The V gene is TRBV2, the J gene TRBJ1-2; D unresolved. The CDR3 runs to 14 residues. The V gene's germline CDR1 is SNHLY and CDR2 FYNNEI. Trimming pared 6 bases from V and 2 bases from J, leaving 13 bases between. CDR3 nucleotide sequence: TGTGCCAGCAGCTCCGGACTGGGAAACTATGGCTACACCTTC. As protein: CASSSGLGNYGYTF.

This clonotype was detected many times. The V call is TRBV6-1, the J call TRBJ1-5; D is undetermined. CDR1 is MNHNS and CDR2 is SASEGT in the germline V gene. The CDR3 has 13 residues. Trimming pared 3 bases from V and 9 bases from J, leaving 12 bases between. The CDR3 sequence is CASSDAAHRPQHF. In DNA, the CDR3 is TGTGCCAGCAGTGATGCCGCGCACCGGCCCCAGCATTTT.

The chain couples TRBV6-1 to TRBJ2-4, with D tentatively TRBD1 (6 bases). The ends were cut back, 7 bases at V and 0 bases at J, with 10 bases in the middle. The CDR3 totals 14 residues. Germline CDR1 MNHNS, CDR2 SASEGT. CDR3 amino acids: CASTRTAAKNIQYF. The CDR3 region has the DNA TGTGCCAGCACGCGGACAGCAGCCAAAAACATTCAGTACTTC.

The gene calls are TRBV18 and TRBJ2-7, with D possibly TRBD1 on 6 matching bases. Trimming left V 0 bases short and J 1 base short, with 13 bases between. This CDR3 region has 16 residues. CDR1 is KGHSH, CDR2 LQKENI, per germline. The CDR3 DNA sequence: TGTGCCAGCTCACCACCTCCTACAGGGTCTTCCTACGAGCAGTACTTC. Its protein product is CASSPPPTGSSYEQYF.

This sequence joins TRBV5-5 and TRBJ2-7; D remains unclear. The CDR3 spans 14 residues. V lost 4 bases to trimming and J lost 0 bases, with 11 bases between them. Germline V CDR1 and CDR2: SGHKS, YYEKEE (reference sequence). The CDR3 DNA reads TGTGCCAGCAGCCACCCGACGGACTCCTACGAGCAGTACTTC. Translation gives CASSHPTDSYEQYF.

The gene calls are TRBV5-1 and TRBJ1-2; 11 nucleotides match TRBD1. The J segment lost 6 bases and the V segment lost 2 bases, leaving 9 bases of the junction unmatched. The CDR3 extends over 16 amino acids. CDR1 and CDR2 (germline): SGHRS, YFSETQ. The CDR3 protein is CASSLGQGAQSHGYTF. CDR3 nucleotide sequence: TGCGCCAGCAGCTTAGGACAGGGGGCGCAAAGTCATGGCTACACCTTC.

The chain recombines TRBV10-3 with TRBJ1-2; a possible D gene is TRBD1 (5 bases). The CDR3 contains 13 residues. V was cut by 6 bases and J by 8 bases, with 16 bases left in between. Germline V lookup: CDR1 ENHRY, CDR2 SYGVKD. CDR3 region: CAISPGTERGYTF. DNA for the CDR3: TGTGCCATCAGCCCCGGGACGGAGAGGGGCTACACCTTC.

The V and J genes are TRBV7-9 and TRBJ1-1, with a possible D match to TRBD1 (6 bases). Looked up from germline, CDR1 is SEHNR and CDR2 is FQNEAQ (reference sequence). Trimming removed 4 bases at V and 4 bases at J, with 19 bases between. CDR3 length equals 16 residues. The CDR3 sequence: CASSSVGGPFRTEAFF. The CDR3 coding sequence is TGTGCCAGCAGCTCAGTGGGGGGCCCATTCCGCACTGAAGCTTTCTTT.

This clonotype turned up a few times. The chain employs TRBV6-1 and TRBJ1-2; D not certain. Per the germline V gene, CDR1 is MNHNS and CDR2 is SASEGT. CDR3 size: 15 residues. V was pared by 6 bases and J by 2 bases, with 16 bases between. The CDR3 sequence is CASRFAGPQNYGYTF. The CDR3 coding sequence is TGTGCCAGCAGATTCGCCGGGCCGCAAAACTATGGCTACACCTTC.

This clonotype occurred a few times. The J gene is TRBJ2-7, the V gene TRBV11-2; D is uncertain. In germline, CDR1 is SGHAT, CDR2 FQNNGV. The CDR3 loop spans 14 amino acids. V dropped 1 base and J dropped 9 bases, with 16 bases sitting between them. The CDR3 loop is CASSLVPDGATQYF. CDR3 sequence (DNA): TGTGCCAGCAGCTTAGTGCCGGACGGAGCAACGCAGTACTTC.

This chain connects TRBV6-1 to TRBJ2-6; D possibly corresponds to TRBD2 (6 bases). Germline CDR1 is MNHNS and CDR2 is SASEGT. CDR3 length equals 16 residues. The germline V and J ends were trimmed by 9 bases and 1 base, with 16 bases remaining between them. CDR3 in amino acids: CASISGGPSGANVLTF. The CDR3 nucleotides read TGTGCCAGTATTAGCGGAGGACCTTCTGGGGCCAACGTCCTGACTTTC.

This sequence joins TRBV11-1 and TRBJ1-2; perhaps TRBD1 as D (6 bases). Trimming took 5 bases from V and 6 from J, leaving 13 bases between them. Germline CDR1 is SGHAT and CDR2 is FQDESV (reference sequence). The CDR3 length is 13 residues. This CDR3 is CASSQWAGDGYTF. The CDR3 region has the DNA TGTGCCAGCAGCCAATGGGCAGGGGATGGCTACACCTTC. Supplemented by reference TRBV11-1 and TRBJ1-2, the full variable domain reads EAEVAQSPRYKITEKSQAVAFWCDPISGHATLYWYRQILGQGPELLVQFQDESVVDDSQLPKDRFSAERLKGVDSTLKIQPAELGDSAMYLCASSQWAGDGYTFGSGTRLTVV.

Of note for this clonotype: A much larger clonotype is one base distant, so this may be a read error. The chain's CDR3 is CASSFPLTNYGYAF. CDR3 DNA sequence: TGTGCCAGCAGTTTCCCACTAACTAACTATGGCTACGCCTTC. This rearrangement joins TRBV12-3 or TRBV12-4 to TRBJ1-2, with D uncertain. CDR3 length: 14 amino acids.

This clonotype was seen once. The CDR3 here is CASSLHDIGALALTEAFF. CDR3 in DNA: TGTGCCAGCAGCTTACATGATATTGGGGCTCTCGCCCTCACTGAAGCTTTCTTT. J is TRBJ1-1 and V is TRBV7-3; possible D gene TRBD1, 5 bases. Germline V gene sequence: CDR1 SGHTA, CDR2 FQGTGA. V was trimmed by 2 bases and J by 4 bases, leaving 23 bases between them. The CDR3 totals 18 residues.

The chain recombines TRBV24-1 with TRBJ1-5; 8 bases are a match to TRBD1. CDR1 KGHDR and CDR2 SFDVKD come from the germline V gene. The length of the CDR3 is 21 residues. The trim removed 4 bases at V and 0 bases at J, leaving 19 bases unmatched. The CDR3 DNA reads TGTGCCACCAGTGACCTTGCGGACAGGGCTGAGCATTTATATAGCAATCAGCCCCAGCATTTT. Protein sequence: CATSDLADRAEHLYSNQPQHF.

This clonotype was detected only a few times. The J gene is TRBJ1-1, the V gene TRBV20-1; D is uncertain. CDR3 size: 13 residues. Trimming removed 0 bases from V and 4 bases from J, with 9 bases in between. Germline CDR1 DFQATT, CDR2 SNEGSKA (reference sequence). The CDR3 nucleotides are TGCAGTGCTAGAGAACTTAGTGGCACTGAAGCTTTCTTT. It codes for CSARELSGTEAFF.

The CDR3 nucleotides are TGCAGTGCTAGAGGCCAGGGTGGTTCCTACGAGCAGTACTTC. This translates into CSARGQGGSYEQYF. The genes are TRBV20-1 and TRBJ2-7; a possible D gene is TRBD1 (5 bases). Trimming pared 1 base from V and 1 base from J, leaving 11 bases between. CDR1 is DFQATT, CDR2 SNEGSKA, per germline (reference sequence). CDR3 length: 14 residues.

This clonotype has a handful of counts. The chain recombines TRBV6-1 with TRBJ2-2, with D perhaps TRBD2 (5 bases). The V and J ends lost 8 bases and 5 bases respectively, with 12 bases between them. CDR1 is MNHNS, CDR2 SASEGT, per germline. This CDR3 is 13 amino acids long. The CDR3 region is CASSITGTGELFF. Here the CDR3 DNA reads TGTGCCAGCTCAATAACGGGAACCGGGGAGCTGTTTTTT.

V is TRBV5-8 and J is TRBJ2-4; tentative D call: TRBD2 (5 bases). The V end was cut by 1 base, the J end by 7 bases, with 12 bases between. Germline-derived CDR1 and CDR2 are SGHTS and YDEGEE. This CDR3 is 14 amino acids long. The chain's CDR3 is CASSLTAAGNIQYF. DNA of the CDR3: TGTGCCAGCAGCTTGACGGCGGCGGGCAACATTCAGTACTTC.

The chain carries TRBV6-1 and TRBJ1-1; D is perhaps TRBD1 (5 bases). V dropped 6 bases and J dropped 3 bases, with 17 bases sitting between them. CDR1 is MNHNS and CDR2 is SASEGT in the germline V gene. CDR3 size: 15 residues. CDR3 coding DNA: TGTGCCAGCAGGACCCGGGACTCCCTCTACACTGAAGCTTTCTTT. It specifies CASRTRDSLYTEAFF.